The sequence of this T cell receptor (beta chain) was determined in a study of T cell responses to AZD1222 COVID-19 vaccine (dated by TCRdb to the early 2020s). Regarding the complete study: A total of just over 230 trial participants underwent TCR sequencing, of whom around 200 received two doses of AZD1222 and some 25 received two doses of the MenACWY control vaccine. Trial participants were enrolled by age into subgroups of 18-55, 56-69 and 70-plus years, and around 150, 29 and 61 TCR-sequenced participants, respectively, were included in these subgroups. What the research found in general, with its limitations: Because no day 14 peak-response samples were available, the repertoires could be characterized only after the peak T cell response. In the small 56-69-year group, the increase in depth fell short of significance, most likely because of low power. Conclusions about previously exposed vaccinees were limited because only a handful of AZD1222 recipients were SARS-CoV-2 seropositive at baseline. CD4 TCRs associated with the vaccine covered the entire spike protein, and the dominant responses were in regions 160-218 and 743-854. After two AZD1222 doses, spike-specific TCR breadth and depth were significantly higher than at day 0 and than in MenACWY recipients. Reportedly, almost half of the unique spike-specific TCRs recognized epitopes lying outside the regions that are mutated in the B.1.351 and B.1.1.7 variants. Most participants were white British and females outnumbered males, and the authors suggested that clonal diversity may have been underestimated.

The CDR3 regions of human TCRbeta chains were analyzed by immunosequencing. Per the source publication's procedure: Repertoire TCRs were checked for matches against a reference library of SARS-CoV-2-specific TCRs that had been generated using the MIRA antigen-specificity platform. Breadth was defined as the fraction of unique TCRs that were SARS-CoV-2-associated, and depth was defined as the fraction of total T cells that were SARS-CoV-2-associated. Using the MIRA data, every spike-specific TCR was mapped to the spike region that the TCR reacted to and assigned to either a CD4 or a CD8 class. Log10-transformed breadth and depth values were compared by one-way ANOVA with Sidak's multiple comparisons tests. The source is immuneACCESS, and TCRdb retained only in-frame sequences with V and J called. Part of the clones is not carried over; for the studies checked, unresolved V genes explain less than half of this, and the remainder is unexplained. V and J calls plus clone size are reproduced from that table; the DNA served to infer D and trimming. This sample lists over 150,000 clones; 86% were detected once. 5% to 6% of the sample rests with the top ten.

The CDR3 runs 11 amino acids, cysteine and phenylalanine included. Only the CDR3 DNA is retained, 33 bases long and in frame from the first base. V is clipped by 8 bases and J by 2 bases, and the sequence between their germline boundaries is 5 bases long. The germline V gene specifies SNHLY as CDR1 and FYNNEI as CDR2. What the time point label conveys for this sample: baseline before first vaccination. The treatment or condition label on this specimen signifies: meningococcal conjugate vaccine given as trial control. Vaccinee samples came from UK trials COV001 and COV002, including a single-blind randomized controlled phase 2/3 trial of AZD1222 (ChAdOx1 nCoV-19) in healthy adults. For TCRbeta chain sequencing, PBMC samples from trial participants were taken at day 0 and at day 28 after the second dose. Remarks on this clone: Its binding antigen is unknown. The input lacks base qualities; no much larger clone sits a single base away.

This sequence uses TRBV2 and TRBJ2-3; the D gene is not confidently resolved. This specimen was peripheral blood, taken on day 0 of MenACWY control vaccination. The receptor was isolated from an adult in good health. The CDR3 protein sequence reads: CASDYTDTQYF. The nucleotides read TGTGCCAGCGATTACACAGATACGCAGTATTTT.